The clone carrying this T cell receptor (beta chain) occurred a few times. The CDR3 runs to 15 residues. The germline V gene has CDR1 SEHNR and CDR2 FQNEAQ (reference sequence). The V gene lost 4 bases and the J gene lost 4 bases, with 14 bases spanning the gap. The source of the sample is a study of blood T cell repertoires in COVID-19. Method: immunoSEQ multiplex PCR; TCRdb's copy keeps in-frame clones and lacks some. Of tens of thousands of clones in the sample, 60% to 80% were seen once. Sequencing input: peripheral blood. The genes are TRBV7-9 and TRBJ1-3; D is undetermined. The sequence came from a human donor in a cohort sampled during active COVID-19. CDR3 in DNA: TGTGCCAGCAGCTCTGGGGAGGCCTACGGAAACACCATATATTTT. Amino acid sequence: CASSSGEAYGNTIYF.